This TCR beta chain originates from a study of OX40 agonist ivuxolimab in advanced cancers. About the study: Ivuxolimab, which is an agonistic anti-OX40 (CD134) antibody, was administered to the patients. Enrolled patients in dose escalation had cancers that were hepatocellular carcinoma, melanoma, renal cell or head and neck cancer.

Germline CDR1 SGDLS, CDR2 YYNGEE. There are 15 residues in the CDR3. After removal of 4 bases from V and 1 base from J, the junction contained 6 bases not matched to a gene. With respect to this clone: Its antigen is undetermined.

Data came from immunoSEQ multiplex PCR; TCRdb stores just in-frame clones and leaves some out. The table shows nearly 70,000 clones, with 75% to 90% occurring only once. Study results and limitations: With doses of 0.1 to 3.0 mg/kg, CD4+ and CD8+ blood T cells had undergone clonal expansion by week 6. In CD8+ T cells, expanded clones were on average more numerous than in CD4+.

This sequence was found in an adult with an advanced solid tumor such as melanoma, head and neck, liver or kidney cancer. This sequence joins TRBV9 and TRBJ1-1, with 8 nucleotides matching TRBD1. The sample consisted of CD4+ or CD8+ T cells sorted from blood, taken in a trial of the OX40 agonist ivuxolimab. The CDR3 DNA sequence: TGTGCCAGCAGCCCCCTAACAGGGGGGAACACTGAAGCTTTCTTT. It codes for CASSPLTGGNTEAFF.